Shown below are 28 T cell receptor beta chains from a single sample sequenced in a study of CD4 and CD8 cells across lung adenocarcinoma regions. Each CDR3 protein is one row after TCRdb ran MiXCR on the PCR reads. The table lists 3,000 to 4,000 distinct CDR3 sequences, 64% of them singletons. What was sequenced was CD4+ T cells from the margin of a lung tumor. All receptors come from a male donor with lung adenocarcinoma. The CD4 and CD8 labels of this study may be unreliable.

The chain uses TRBV5-4 and TRBJ2-5; D is ambiguous. V was cut by 1 base and J by 3 bases, with 10 bases left in between. From germline, CDR1 is SGHNT and CDR2 YYREEE (reference sequence). There are 14 residues in the CDR3. CDR3 residues: CASSLSPKKETQYF. CDR3 nucleotide sequence: TGTGCCAGCAGCTTGAGTCCGAAAAAAGAGACCCAGTACTTC.

The chain is built from TRBV6-5 and TRBJ1-6, with D maybe TRBD1 (5 bases). CDR1 is MNHEY, CDR2 SVGAGI, per germline. CDR3 length: 17 residues. V was clipped by 0 bases and J by 5 bases, with 14 bases between them. The DNA for the CDR3 is TGTGCCAGCAGTTACTCTTTTTTGCGGGGCAATAATTCACCCCTCCACTTT. The encoded protein is CASSYSFLRGNNSPLHF.

This chain connects TRBV10-3 to TRBJ1-2, with D possibly TRBD1 on 5 matching bases. Trimming left V 4 bases short and J 6 bases short, with 15 bases between. This CDR3 has 14 residues. In germline, CDR1 is ENHRY, CDR2 SYGVKD. The CDR3 DNA is TGTGCCATCAGTGCAGGGTGGGAGCAAAATGGCTACACCTTC. Amino acid sequence: CAISAGWEQNGYTF.

The chain has TRBV6-1 and TRBJ1-4, with D possibly TRBD1 on 5 matching bases. The CDR3 runs to 12 residues. Trimming cost V 11 bases and J 4 bases, with 11 bases left between them. The germline gives CDR1 MNHNS, CDR2 SASEGT. This CDR3 reads CAGGVYNEKLFF. DNA of the CDR3: TGTGCCGGGGGGGTATATAATGAAAAACTGTTTTTT.

The gene calls are TRBV12-3 or TRBV12-4 and TRBJ2-4; a weak D match, TRBD1 (6 bases). V was trimmed by 3 bases and J by 4 bases, leaving 10 bases between them. The CDR3 runs 14 residues. In DNA form, the CDR3 reads TGTGCCAGCAGTTTTTTTGGGACAAAAAACATTCAGTACTTC. This codes for CASSFFGTKNIQYF.

The chain carries TRBV27 and TRBJ2-3; no clear D. The CDR3 is 14 amino acids. The germline V gene encodes CDR1 MNHEY and CDR2 SMNVEV (reference sequence). Between the trimmed V and J ends, which lost 4 bases and 8 bases, there was a span of 16 bases. The CDR3 loop reads CASSYLLPGGTQYF. As DNA, the CDR3 is TGTGCCAGCAGTTATCTCCTACCTGGTGGTACGCAGTATTTT.

The gene calls are TRBV12-3 or TRBV12-4 and TRBJ2-4, with a weak D call TRBD2 (6 bases). V was shortened by 0 bases and J by 6 bases, with 9 bases between the two germline ends. This CDR3 comprises 14 residues. The DNA of the CDR3 is TGTGCCAGCAGTTTAGCGGCGGGATCAAACATTCAGTACTTC. Its translation is CASSLAAGSNIQYF.

This chain joins TRBV6-5 and TRBJ2-2; D gene uncertain. Germline CDR1 MNHEY, CDR2 SVGAGI. The length of the CDR3 is 14 residues. Trimming took off 2 bases at V and 6 bases at J, with 10 bases between the two ends. The CDR3 bases are TGTGCCAGCAGTTACGACCCGGTTTCCGGGGAGCTGTTTTTT. Translation gives CASSYDPVSGELFF.

This sequence joins TRBV6-1 and TRBJ2-1; 10 bases line up with TRBD2. Trimming cost V 6 bases and J 7 bases; bases outside gene matches: 15. The CDR3 is made up of 17 amino acids. In germline, CDR1 is MNHNS, CDR2 SASEGT. The CDR3 spells CASSPPPASGGLNEQFF. CDR3 DNA sequence: TGTGCCAGCAGCCCCCCTCCCGCTAGCGGGGGTTTAAATGAGCAGTTCTTC.

J is TRBJ2-7 and V is TRBV7-6, with TRBD2 identical over 9 bases. This CDR3 has 15 residues. V dropped 2 bases and J dropped 3; count of bases not matched to a gene: 5. Germline values: CDR1 SGHVS, CDR2 FNYEAQ. The CDR3 here is CASSLSSGAHYEQYF. The CDR3 region has the DNA TGTGCCAGCAGCTTATCTAGCGGGGCCCACTACGAGCAGTACTTC.

This chain joins TRBV7-8 and TRBJ2-5; possible D gene TRBD2, 6 bases. The DNA end is a closer match to TRBJ2-7, so the J assignment may be wrong. Germline CDR1 reads SGHVS; CDR2 reads FQNEAQ. The CDR3 covers 14 residues. DNA of the CDR3: TGTGCCAGCAGCGCAACTCGGGACTCCCTCGAGCAGTACTTC. Its protein is CASSATRDSLEQYF.

This chain uses TRBV6-1 with TRBJ2-5, with a possible D match to TRBD2 (5 bases). The DNA end is a closer match to TRBJ2-7, so the J assignment may be wrong. The CDR3 runs to 15 residues. The V gene's germline CDR1 is MNHNS and CDR2 SASEGT. CDR3 in amino acids: CASSEYRGLGYEQYF. The CDR3 DNA reads TGTGCCAGCAGTGAATATCGGGGATTGGGCTACGAGCAGTACTTC.

This clonotype has more than one count but fewer than ten. The CDR3 DNA is TGTGCCAGCAGTTCGCCTAGCGGGAGTCTCTATGAGCAGTTCTTC. Translated, it gives CASSSPSGSLYEQFF. The rearrangement uses TRBV6-5 and TRBJ2-1; TRBD2 matches 10 bases. Trimming removed 4 bases from V and 8 bases from J; junction bases left unmatched: 8. CDR3 length equals 15 residues. The germline V gene has CDR1 MNHEY and CDR2 SVGAGI.

The chain uses TRBV6-1 and TRBJ2-5, with TRBD2 matching over 7 bases. The CDR3 has 14 amino acids. Germline CDR1 and CDR2: MNHNS and SASEGT. V trimming: 1 base; J trimming: 5 bases; junction bases outside the gene matches: 4. CDR3: CASSEGYSGETQYF. In nucleotides, the CDR3 is TGTGCCAGCAGTGAAGGTTATAGCGGGGAGACCCAGTACTTC.

The chain carries TRBV6-5 and TRBJ2-2; TRBD1 might be the D (6 bases). This CDR3 contains 15 residues. The germline V gene encodes CDR1 MNHEY and CDR2 SVGAGI. Trimming took 0 bases from V and 1 from J, leaving 6 bases between them. The CDR3 nucleotides are TGTGCCAGCAGTTACTCGGGACAGAACACCGGGGAGCTGTTTTTT. Protein product: CASSYSGQNTGELFF.

This clonotype was detected only once. This chain connects TRBV19 to TRBJ2-1; D is perhaps TRBD2 (5 bases). V dropped 4 bases and J dropped 6 bases, with 16 bases sitting between them. CDR3 size: 15 residues. In germline, CDR1 is LNHDA, CDR2 SQIVND (reference sequence). CDR3: CASSSPLVLANEQFF. CDR3 sequence (DNA): TGTGCCAGTAGTAGCCCACTAGTTTTGGCCAATGAGCAGTTCTTC.

This rearrangement joins TRBV6-5 to TRBJ2-1; D tentatively fits TRBD1 or TRBD2 (8 bases each). In germline, CDR1 is MNHEY, CDR2 SVGAGI. CDR3 length: 17 residues. The ends were cut back, 4 bases at V and 8 bases at J, with 24 bases in the middle. CDR3 coding DNA: TGTGCCAGCAGTTCTTCAGGGGGCGGGACTAGTATGGATGAGCAGTTCTTC. Residues: CASSSSGGGTSMDEQFF.

This clonotype was counted a few times. The chain has TRBV6-1 and TRBJ2-5; TRBD2 agrees at 8 bases. The end of the DNA aligns better with TRBJ2-7, so the J call may be wrong. The CDR3 loop spans 16 amino acids. From germline, CDR1 is MNHNS and CDR2 SASEGT. The CDR3 DNA reads as TGTGCCAGCACTGCCTCCACCTGGCGGGAGGTTTACGAGCAGTACTTC. It is translated as CASTASTWREVYEQYF.

The chain employs TRBV10-3 and TRBJ1-1; D gene unclear. This CDR3 comprises 12 residues. The ends were cut back, 9 bases at V and 1 base at J, with 9 bases in the middle. CDR1 and CDR2 (germline): ENHRY, SYGVKD. The CDR3 loop is CAIAETNTEAFF. CDR3 sequence (DNA): TGTGCCATTGCAGAGACGAACACTGAAGCTTTCTTT.

This rearrangement joins TRBV2 to TRBJ2-3, with TRBD1 matching 7 bases. The germline V gene has CDR1 SNHLY and CDR2 FYNNEI. The CDR3 is made up of 14 amino acids. Trimming cost V 6 bases and J 5 bases; bases outside gene matches: 8. The CDR3 reads CASRWGRGRDTQYF. CDR3 nucleotides: TGTGCCAGCAGGTGGGGCAGGGGGAGAGATACGCAGTATTTT.

V and J are TRBV6-1 and TRBJ2-1, with TRBD2 matching 7 bases. The J call is in doubt because the DNA end fits TRBJ2-5 better. The germline V gene encodes CDR1 MNHNS and CDR2 SASEGT. This CDR3 region has 16 residues. CDR3 in DNA: TGTGCCAGCAGTACCGGGGCTAGCGGAGCGCAAGAGACCCAGTACTTC. The encoded protein is CASSTGASGAQETQYF.

This clonotype was counted a few times. The chain recombines TRBV6-1 with TRBJ2-1, with D possibly TRBD2 on 5 matching bases. This CDR3 is 14 amino acids long. Germline V gives CDR1 MNHNS, CDR2 SASEGT. With 7 bases removed from V and 4 bases from J, the gap between germline ends came to 14 bases. The chain's CDR3 is CASKMTNSYNEQFF. The DNA for the CDR3 is TGTGCCAGCAAGATGACTAACTCATACAATGAGCAGTTCTTC.

This chain uses TRBV10-3 with TRBJ1-1, with TRBD1 as a possible D gene (6 bases). CDR1 ENHRY and CDR2 SYGVKD come from the germline V gene. The CDR3 runs 15 residues. Trimming pared 10 bases from V and 5 bases from J, leaving 23 bases between. CDR3 region: CATRVYRAQGTEAFF. In DNA, the CDR3 is TGTGCCACAAGGGTTTACAGGGCGCAGGGAACTGAAGCTTTCTTT.

The chain carries TRBV12-3 or TRBV12-4 and TRBJ2-7, with D perhaps TRBD1 or TRBD2 (5 bases each). The DNA end is more similar to TRBJ2-5, so the J call may be wrong. The CDR3 consists of 13 residues. The CDR3 region is CASSLWGQETQYF. The CDR3 DNA sequence: TGTGCCAGCAGTTTATGGGGGCAAGAGACCCAGTACTTC.

This clonotype has more than one count but fewer than ten. The chain couples TRBV6-1 to TRBJ2-1; 9 bases map to TRBD2. With V trimmed by 8 bases and J by 0 bases, 5 bases remained unmatched. CDR1 is MNHNS and CDR2 is SASEGT in the germline V gene. The CDR3 is made up of 15 amino acids. Written as DNA, the CDR3 is TGTGCCAGCGGCGGGAGGGCCCTCTCCTACAATGAGCAGTTCTTC. Its protein product is CASGGRALSYNEQFF.

This chain uses TRBV6-1 with TRBJ2-7; TRBD2 aligns across 8 bases. The CDR3 sequence is 15 residues long. Germline CDR1 MNHNS, CDR2 SASEGT. After removal of 4 bases from V and 2 bases from J, the junction contained 7 bases not matched to a gene. CDR3 bases: TGTGCCAGCAGTGCTAGGAGCGGGGGCCCCTACGAGCAGTACTTC. As protein: CASSARSGGPYEQYF.

V and J are TRBV22-1 and TRBJ1-6. TRBV22-1 is annotated as a pseudogene. This CDR3 contains 9 residues. The CDR3 nucleotides read TGTCTTGGGAGCGGAAGAGCACGCTTT. As protein: CLGSGRARF.

The V gene is TRBV11-2, the J gene TRBJ1-5, with D perhaps matching TRBD1 (6 bases). V lost 4 bases and J 1 base, leaving 11 bases between the germline ends. The V gene's germline CDR1 is SGHAT and CDR2 FQNNGV. The CDR3 runs 15 residues. CDR3 residues: CASSSTGCSNQPQHF. The CDR3 nucleotides are TGTGCCAGCAGCTCTACAGGGTGCAGCAATCAGCCCCAGCATTTT.